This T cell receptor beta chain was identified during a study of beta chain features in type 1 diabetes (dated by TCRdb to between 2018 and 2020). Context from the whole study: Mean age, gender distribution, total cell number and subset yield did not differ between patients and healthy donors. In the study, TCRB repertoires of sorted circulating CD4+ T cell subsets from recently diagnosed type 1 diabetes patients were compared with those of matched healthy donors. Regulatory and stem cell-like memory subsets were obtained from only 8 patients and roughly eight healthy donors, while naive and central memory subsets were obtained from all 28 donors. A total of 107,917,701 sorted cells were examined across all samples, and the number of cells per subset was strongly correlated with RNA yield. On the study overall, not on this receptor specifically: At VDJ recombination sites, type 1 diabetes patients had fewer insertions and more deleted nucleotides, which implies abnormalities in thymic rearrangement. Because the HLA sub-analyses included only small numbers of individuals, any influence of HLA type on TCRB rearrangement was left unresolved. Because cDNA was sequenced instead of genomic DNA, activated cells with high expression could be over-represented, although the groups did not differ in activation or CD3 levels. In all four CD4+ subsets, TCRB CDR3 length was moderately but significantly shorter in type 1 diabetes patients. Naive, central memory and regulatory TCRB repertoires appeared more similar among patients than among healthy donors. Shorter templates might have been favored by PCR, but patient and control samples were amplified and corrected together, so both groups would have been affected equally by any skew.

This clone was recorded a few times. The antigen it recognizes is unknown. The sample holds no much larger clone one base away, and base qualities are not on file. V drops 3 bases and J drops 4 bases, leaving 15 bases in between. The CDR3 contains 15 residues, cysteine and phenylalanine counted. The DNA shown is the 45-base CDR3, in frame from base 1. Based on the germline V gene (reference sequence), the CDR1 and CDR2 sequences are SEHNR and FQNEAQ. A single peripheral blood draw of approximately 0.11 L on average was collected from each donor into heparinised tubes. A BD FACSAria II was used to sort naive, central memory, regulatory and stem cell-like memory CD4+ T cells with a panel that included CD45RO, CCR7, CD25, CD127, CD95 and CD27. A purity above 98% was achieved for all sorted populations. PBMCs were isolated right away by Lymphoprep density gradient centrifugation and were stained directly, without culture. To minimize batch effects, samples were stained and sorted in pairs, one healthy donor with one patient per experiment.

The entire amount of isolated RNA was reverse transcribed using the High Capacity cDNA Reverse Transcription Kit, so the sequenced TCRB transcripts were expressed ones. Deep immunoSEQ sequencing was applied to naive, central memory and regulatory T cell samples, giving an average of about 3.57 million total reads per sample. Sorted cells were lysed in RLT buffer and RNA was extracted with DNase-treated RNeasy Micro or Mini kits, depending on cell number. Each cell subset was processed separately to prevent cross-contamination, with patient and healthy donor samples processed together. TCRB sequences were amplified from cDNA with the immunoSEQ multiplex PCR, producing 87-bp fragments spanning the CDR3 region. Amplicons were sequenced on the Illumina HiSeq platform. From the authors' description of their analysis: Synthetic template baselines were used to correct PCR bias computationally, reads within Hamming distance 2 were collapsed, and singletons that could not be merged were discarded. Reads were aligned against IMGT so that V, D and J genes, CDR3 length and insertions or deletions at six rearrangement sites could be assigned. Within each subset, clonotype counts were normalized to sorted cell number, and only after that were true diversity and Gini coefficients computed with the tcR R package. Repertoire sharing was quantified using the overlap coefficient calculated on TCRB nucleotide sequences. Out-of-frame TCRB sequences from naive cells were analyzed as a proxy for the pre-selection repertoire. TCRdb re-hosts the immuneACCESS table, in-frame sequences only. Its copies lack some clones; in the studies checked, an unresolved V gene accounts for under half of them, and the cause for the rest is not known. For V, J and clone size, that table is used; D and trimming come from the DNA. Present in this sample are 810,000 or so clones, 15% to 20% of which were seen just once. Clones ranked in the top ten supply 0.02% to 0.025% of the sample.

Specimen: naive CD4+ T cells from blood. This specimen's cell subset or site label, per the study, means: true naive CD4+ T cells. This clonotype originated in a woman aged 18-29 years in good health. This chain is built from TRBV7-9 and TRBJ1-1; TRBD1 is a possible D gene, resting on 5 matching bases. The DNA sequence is TGTGCCAGCAGCTTTACCGGGACCGATTCCACTGAAGCTTTCTTT. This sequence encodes CASSFTGTDSTEAFF.